This TCR beta chain derives from a study of shared clonotypes between healthy human individuals. The study's findings and limits: Rarefaction showed that sequencing of sorted subsets was incomplete (despite large depth). Sampling used blood alone; tissue repertoires probably differ.

The CDR3 extends over 15 amino acids. V was clipped by 4 bases and J by 2 bases; unmatched bases: 6. Germline loops: CDR1 SGDLS, CDR2 YYNGEE. CD8 cells classed as naive were CD45RO-negative and positively selected for CCR7, excluding terminally differentiated effector memory CD45RA+ cells. Deep was the level at which the assay was run. Under the authors' procedure: Junction-only sequences without quality scores came from ImmunoSEQ, so filtering differed. Method: immunoSEQ multiplex PCR; TCRdb's copy keeps in-frame clones and lacks some. V, J and clone size are those of that table, while D and trimming were read from the DNA. The profile covers hundreds of thousands of clones, with 85% to 95% appearing a single time and about 0.11% taken by the ten largest. As to this clone: Its antigen is currently unknown.

Sequenced input: naive CD8+ T cells sorted from blood. The chain combines TRBV9 with TRBJ2-3; 8 bases are a match to TRBD2. The receptor's source is a woman younger than 45 in good health. In DNA, the CDR3 is TGTGCCAGCAGCTTACTAGCGGATAACACAGATACGCAGTATTTT. Protein sequence: CASSLLADNTDTQYF. The full variable domain, completed using reference TRBV9 and TRBJ2-3, is DSGVTQTPKHLITATGQRVTLRCSPRSGDLSVYWYQQSLDQGLQFLIQYYNGEERAKGNILERFSAQQFPDLHSELNLSSLELGDSALYFCASSLLADNTDTQYFGPGTRLTVL.